The 30 T cell receptor beta chains listed next were all sequenced from one sample in a study of cytomegalovirus exposure and HLA in healthy donors. Primers for the PCR totalled 60 Vbeta and 13 Jbeta. This table comes from immunoSEQ multiplex PCR, and its TCRdb copy is limited to in-frame clones, with some not included. The profile shows over 200,000 clones, about 80% of them singletons. What was sequenced was PBMCs. These receptors all come from a woman between 40 and 50 years old in good health and CMV-seronegative.

The chain has TRBV14 and TRBJ1-3; D gene ambiguous. The CDR3 covers 15 residues. V was cut by 0 bases and J by 4 bases, with 10 bases left in between. Germline CDR1 is SGHDN and CDR2 is FVKESK. CDR3 protein: CASSQDSGIGNTIYF. The CDR3 DNA sequence: TGTGCCAGCAGCCAAGACAGCGGAATAGGAAACACCATATATTTT.

V usage is TRBV4-1 and J usage is TRBJ1-4, with TRBD1 as a possible D gene (5 bases). CDR1 MGHRA and CDR2 YSYEKL come from the germline V gene. The CDR3 covers 16 residues. Trimming cost V 0 bases and J 5 bases, with 13 bases left between them. CDR3 sequence reads: CASSQDGSGRNEKLFF. The CDR3 DNA follows: TGCGCCAGCAGCCAAGATGGCTCAGGGAGGAATGAAAAACTGTTTTTT.

The gene calls are TRBV11-2 and TRBJ1-2, with no clear D. Germline assignment: CDR1 SGHAT and CDR2 FQNNGV. The CDR3 is 14 residues long. Trimming left V 1 base short and J 4 bases short, with 10 bases between. The CDR3 DNA reads TGTGCCAGCAGCTTAGGCCCGGGTGGCTATGGCTACACCTTC. Translated: CASSLGPGGYGYTF.

The V and J genes are TRBV6-6 and TRBJ2-7; D ambiguous. Trimming shortened V by 2 bases and J by 0 bases, and 14 bases separated the two germline ends. Germline CDR1 MNHNY, CDR2 SVGAGI (reference sequence). This CDR3 region has 16 residues. CDR3 bases: TGTGCCAGCAGTTACGTGGCAGAAAGGAGCTCCTACGAGCAGTACTTC. Protein sequence: CASSYVAERSSYEQYF.

In nucleotides, the CDR3 is TGCAGCGTTGGGGGGACAGGCCTGAAAGAGACCCAGTACTTC. Its protein product is CSVGGTGLKETQYF. The rearrangement uses TRBV29-1 and TRBJ2-5; 8 positions agree with TRBD1. CDR3 size: 14 residues. The junction had 7 bases not matched to a gene; V was cut back by 4 bases and J by 3 bases. Per germline, CDR1 SQVTM and CDR2 ANQGSEA.

The J gene is TRBJ2-7, the V gene TRBV5-1; TRBD2 aligns across 10 bases. CDR1 and CDR2 from the germline V gene are SGHRS and YFSETQ. Unmatched junction bases numbered 10, after V lost 0 bases and J lost 4 bases. The CDR3 has 17 residues. The CDR3 bases are TGCGCCAGCAGCTTGGTGGTAGCGGGGGGCCCCCAATACGAGCAGTACTTC. It yields the protein CASSLVVAGGPQYEQYF.

The chain uses TRBV5-1 and TRBJ2-7; 10 bases fit TRBD1. The CDR3 extends over 15 amino acids. The V gene's germline CDR1 is SGHRS and CDR2 YFSETQ. With V trimmed by 0 bases and J by 3 bases, 3 bases remained unmatched. As DNA, the CDR3 is TGCGCCAGCAGCTTGGGTGGACAGGGGGTCTACGAGCAGTACTTC. Protein product: CASSLGGQGVYEQYF. Filled out from reference TRBV5-1 and TRBJ2-7, the complete variable domain reads KAGVTQTPRYLIKTRGQQVTLSCSPISGHRSVSWYQQTPGQGLQFLFEYFSETQRNKGNFPGRFSGRQFSNSRSEMNVSTLELGDSALYLCASSLGGQGVYEQYFGPGTRLTVT.

This chain connects TRBV28 to TRBJ2-1, with 11 bases fitting TRBD2. V lost 5 bases to trimming and J lost 7 bases; unmatched junction nucleotides: 7. CDR3 length: 15 amino acids. Per the germline V gene, CDR1 is MDHEN and CDR2 is SYDVKM. The CDR3 DNA reads as TGTGCCAGCAGTCCCCCGGGACTAGCGGCAAATGAGCAGTTCTTC. The encoded protein is CASSPPGLAANEQFF.

This clone was seen a few times. The chain employs TRBV9 and TRBJ1-2, with 9 positions matching TRBD1. J gave up 8 bases and V 2 bases, and 10 bases lay outside the gene matches. Germline CDR1 is SGDLS and CDR2 is YYNGEE. The CDR3 totals 15 residues. The CDR3 sequence: CASSVDPQGARGYTF. The CDR3 nucleotides are TGTGCCAGCAGCGTCGACCCACAGGGGGCTAGGGGCTACACCTTC.

This chain connects TRBV11-3 to TRBJ2-7, with D tentatively TRBD1 (6 bases). Trimming removed 6 bases from V and 3 bases from J, with 12 bases in between. Germline V gene data show CDR1 as SGHNT and CDR2 as YENEEA. The CDR3 consists of 13 residues. CDR3 coding DNA: TGTGCCAGCAGTTACCGGGACAACTACGAGCAGTACTTC. Protein product: CASSYRDNYEQYF.

This clone was seen a few times. The CDR3 sequence: CASRINSPLHF. CDR3 coding DNA: TGTGCAAGTCGTATAAATTCACCCCTCCACTTT. This chain connects TRBV12-2 to TRBJ1-6. TRBV12-2 counts as a pseudogene. The CDR3 extends over 11 amino acids.

This chain connects TRBV5-4 to TRBJ2-3; 8 bases agree with TRBD2. V gave up 1 base and J gave up 6 bases; unmatched junction bases: 7. The CDR3 totals 15 residues. From germline, CDR1 is SGHNT and CDR2 YYREEE (reference sequence). CDR3: CASSLLLAGSDTQYF. The CDR3 DNA reads TGTGCCAGCAGCTTGTTGTTAGCGGGGTCGGATACGCAGTATTTT.

This clone was seen a handful of times. The genes are TRBV6-6 and TRBJ1-6; D call uncertain. The V and J ends lost 4 bases and 0 bases respectively, with 10 bases between them. CDR3 length: 16 amino acids. Germline loops: CDR1 MNHNY, CDR2 SVGAGI (reference sequence). The CDR3 spells CASSLKMSSYNSPLHF. The CDR3 region has the DNA TGTGCCAGCAGTTTAAAGATGAGCTCCTATAATTCACCCCTCCACTTT.

This clone came up once. The rearrangement links TRBV11-2 to TRBJ2-7; D unresolved. The germline V gene encodes CDR1 SGHAT and CDR2 FQNNGV. The CDR3 contains 13 residues. V was shortened by 1 base and J by 4 bases, with 8 bases between the two germline ends. CDR3 region: CASSLGAEYEQYF. The CDR3 region has the DNA TGTGCCAGCAGCTTAGGGGCAGAGTACGAGCAGTACTTC.

The chain uses TRBV10-3 and TRBJ2-7, with TRBD1 as a possible D gene (6 bases). V was cut by 4 bases and J by 1 base, with 8 bases left in between. This CDR3 has 13 amino acids. Looked up from germline, CDR1 is ENHRY and CDR2 is SYGVKD. This CDR3 reads CAISGDRSYEQYF. The CDR3 DNA reads as TGTGCCATCAGTGGTGACAGGTCCTACGAGCAGTACTTC.

This chain connects TRBV19 to TRBJ2-3, with 11 bases lining up with TRBD1. The CDR3 has 16 residues. The junction had 8 bases not matched to a gene; V was cut back by 3 bases and J by 6 bases. Germline V gives CDR1 LNHDA, CDR2 SQIVND (reference sequence). CDR3 DNA sequence: TGTGCCAGTAGTATTGTGGGACAGGGGGGTAGTGATACGCAGTATTTT. Residues: CASSIVGQGGSDTQYF.

This chain uses TRBV7-8 with TRBJ2-7, with 7 bases that match TRBD2. With V trimmed by 1 base and J by 5 bases, 2 bases remained unmatched. CDR1 is SGHVS and CDR2 is FQNEAQ in the germline V gene. The CDR3 has 13 amino acids. This chain's CDR3 is CASSLVRGDEQYF. The CDR3 DNA follows: TGTGCCAGCAGCTTAGTCCGGGGGGACGAGCAGTACTTC.

V and J are TRBV6-1 and TRBJ1-3; D gene unclear. Germline V gene lookup returns CDR1 MNHNS and CDR2 SASEGT. The CDR3 contains 15 residues. The V end lost 3 bases, the J end lost 0 bases, and 9 bases lay between the germline ends. The CDR3 DNA sequence: TGTGCCAGCAGTGATAGAGAGTTCTCTGGAAACACCATATATTTT. Its protein is CASSDREFSGNTIYF.

Turning to this clone: Mismatch with germline at one junction end may stem from a read error. The J gene is TRBJ2-3, the V gene TRBV5-1; possibly TRBD1 for D (6 bases). The CDR3 spans 13 residues. Germline V gene lookup returns CDR1 SGHRS and CDR2 YFSETQ. The CDR3 DNA reads TGTGCCAGCAGCTCTGCAGGGGAGGATACGCAGTATTTT. It translates to CASSSAGEDTQYF.

A few counts support this clone. The V and J genes are TRBV5-6 and TRBJ1-1; the D gene is possibly TRBD1 (5 bases). The CDR3 is made up of 15 amino acids. Germline V gene lookup returns CDR1 SGHDT and CDR2 YYEEEE. Trimming left V 0 bases short and J 3 bases short, with 12 bases between. The CDR3 DNA sequence: TGTGCCAGCAGCTTGGACGGGGGTTCGGACACTGAAGCTTTCTTT. As protein: CASSLDGGSDTEAFF.

The chain uses TRBV2 and TRBJ2-5; D is unclear. The V and J ends lost 3 bases and 7 bases respectively, with 6 bases between them. The CDR3 has 11 amino acids. The germline V gene encodes CDR1 SNHLY and CDR2 FYNNEI. The DNA of the CDR3 is TGTGCCAGCAGTGACAGAGGGACCCAGTACTTC. This encodes CASSDRGTQYF.

The chain carries TRBV28 and TRBJ1-2; 10 bases agree with TRBD1. The V gene end was trimmed by 5 bases and the J gene end by 5 bases; junction bases not matched to a gene: 8. Germline-derived CDR1 and CDR2 are MDHEN and SYDVKM. The CDR3 loop spans 15 amino acids. For the CDR3, the DNA is TGTGCCAGCAGTCCTCCGGGACAGGGGTGGTATGGCTACACCTTC. Translating it yields CASSPPGQGWYGYTF.

The chain employs TRBV5-5 and TRBJ2-7; the match to TRBD1 covers 7 bases. This CDR3 region has 13 residues. Germline lookup yields CDR1 SGHKS and CDR2 YYEKEE (reference sequence). DNA for the CDR3: TGTGCCAGCAGCCAATCGACAGGGCCTCCTCGGTTTGTC. This encodes CASSQSTGPPRFV.

This clone was observed a single time. The gene calls are TRBV12-5 and TRBJ2-1, with D uncertain. Germline V gives CDR1 LGHNT, CDR2 FRNRAP. The CDR3 totals 14 residues. The V end lost 1 base, the J end lost 11 bases, and 15 bases lay between the germline ends. The CDR3 protein is CASGLDLAAQKQFF. In nucleotides, the CDR3 is TGTGCTAGTGGTTTGGATTTGGCGGCCCAAAAGCAGTTCTTC.

This clone was detected only once. The V call is TRBV2, the J call TRBJ2-5; D remains unclear. V was clipped by 6 bases and J by 3 bases, with 11 bases between them. There are 13 residues in the CDR3. The germline gives CDR1 SNHLY, CDR2 FYNNEI. The CDR3 sequence: CASSLRDEETQYF. CDR3 coding DNA: TGTGCCAGCAGCTTGCGAGATGAAGAGACCCAGTACTTC.

The rearrangement uses TRBV2 and TRBJ1-2; a possible D gene is TRBD1 (5 bases). The length of the CDR3 is 16 residues. CDR1 SNHLY and CDR2 FYNNEI come from the germline V gene. V was clipped by 7 bases and J by 1 base, with 19 bases between them. CDR3 sequence (DNA): TGTGCCAGCACCAGGAGTCTAGGGGACTTTAACTATGGCTACACCTTC. Translating it yields CASTRSLGDFNYGYTF. The whole variable domain, remainder taken from reference TRBV2 and TRBJ1-2, is EPEVTQTPSHQVTQMGQEVILRCVPISNHLYFYWYRQILGQKVEFLVSFYNNEISEKSEIFDDQFSVERPDGSNFTLKIRSTKLEDSAMYFCASTRSLGDFNYGYTFGSGTRLTVV.

V is TRBV25-1 and J is TRBJ2-7; a possible D gene is TRBD2 (6 bases). The V and J ends lost 10 bases and 5 bases respectively, with 12 bases between them. CDR1 is MGHDK and CDR2 is SYGVNS in the germline V gene. The CDR3 sequence is 11 residues long. The CDR3: CANAWGDEQYF. For the CDR3, the DNA is TGTGCCAACGCCTGGGGGGACGAGCAGTACTTC.

In DNA form, the CDR3 reads TGTGCCAGCAGTTACTCGACAGGGTTCGAGCAGTACTTC. As protein: CASSYSTGFEQYF. The gene calls are TRBV6-5 and TRBJ2-7; 7 bases are a match to TRBD1. Germline V gives CDR1 MNHEY, CDR2 SVGAGI. Germline trimming cut 0 bases from V and 6 bases from J; bases unmatched to any gene: 2. The CDR3 is 13 amino acids.

J is TRBJ2-1 and V is TRBV11-2, with D unclear. V was shortened by 4 bases and J by 0 bases, with 7 bases between the two germline ends. From germline, CDR1 is SGHAT and CDR2 FQNNGV. The CDR3 covers 14 residues. The CDR3 loop reads CASSSAGSYNEQFF. The CDR3 DNA reads as TGTGCCAGCAGCTCCGCAGGCTCCTACAATGAGCAGTTCTTC.

The chain has TRBV5-1 and TRBJ2-7; maybe TRBD1 (5 bases). The CDR3 has 16 residues. Trimming cost V 0 bases and J 0 bases, with 13 bases left between them. Germline lookup yields CDR1 SGHRS and CDR2 YFSETQ. CDR3 DNA sequence: TGCGCCAGCAGCTTGGTTAGGGGCCGTAGCTCCTACGAGCAGTACTTC. Residues: CASSLVRGRSSYEQYF.